Listed below are T cell receptor beta chains from one sample, sequenced in a study of regulatory T cells in long-lasting Graves disease. TCRdb called the multiplex PCR reads again in MiXCR, with one record for every CDR3 protein. The data contain a few hundred thousand distinct CDR3 sequences, around 24% of them singletons. Sequenced here: peripheral blood mononuclear cells (PBMCs), sampled when the disease was refractory, from a patient treated with antithyroid drugs. Every receptor here comes from a female donor with Graves disease. Each CDR3 is given with its conserved first and last residue. Each record gives: J gene, clone size, V gene, CDR3 protein. Some rows mark clone size as missing; the rest say once, few, many or name a class of expanded clone.

TRBJ2-7	few	TRBV28	CASTGQSSYEQYF
TRBJ2-5	many	TRBV7-9	CASSWASGRAKETQYF
TRBJ2-2	-	TRBV7-8	CASSPPLIVDVLAAGELFF
TRBJ2-7	many	TRBV29-1	CSVEGDRGSYEQYF
TRBJ2-2	few	TRBV12-3/TRBV12-4	CASSLMVSANTGELFF
TRBJ2-5	many	TRBV2	CASTRGLAGRETQYF
TRBJ1-1	many	TRBV2	CASSETGTATEAFF
TRBJ2-7	many	TRBV27	CASSFVGTSYEQYF
TRBJ2-4	-	TRBV6-1	CASRPAGLAKNIQYF
TRBJ1-2	many	TRBV24-1	CATSDFSADYGYTF
TRBJ1-2	many	TRBV30	CAWTQGNYGYTF
TRBJ1-6	-	TRBV5-1	CASSPGTEFSYNSPLHF
TRBJ2-5	many	TRBV27	CASSSRDQGETQYF
TRBJ1-5	-	TRBV27	CASSLSGGLLNQPQHF
TRBJ2-2	many	TRBV28	CASQGAGGPGELFF
TRBJ1-4	-	TRBV19	CASSIDGQGSEKLFF
TRBJ2-3	-	TRBV7-9	CASSSTEGRRLRTDTQYF
TRBJ1-5	many	TRBV7-8	CASSFRRLNQPQHF
TRBJ1-2	many	TRBV12-3/TRBV12-4	CASSRTRVTGDGYTF
TRBJ1-6	many	TRBV27	CASRLDRASNSPLHF
TRBJ2-2	-	TRBV28	CATDRALGELFF
TRBJ1-5	few	TRBV11-2	CASSLDRPEPQHF
TRBJ2-2	-	TRBV20-1	CSARVDRGMRTGELFF
TRBJ2-2	many	TRBV2	CASRPDTGMTGELFF
TRBJ2-2	many	TRBV6-5	CASSYGPGELFF
TRBJ1-2	many	TRBV12-3/TRBV12-4	CASRGTYYGYTF
TRBJ2-7	-	TRBV29-1	CSVSIGGSSHEQYF
TRBJ2-4	few	TRBV20-1	CSARVESANIQYF